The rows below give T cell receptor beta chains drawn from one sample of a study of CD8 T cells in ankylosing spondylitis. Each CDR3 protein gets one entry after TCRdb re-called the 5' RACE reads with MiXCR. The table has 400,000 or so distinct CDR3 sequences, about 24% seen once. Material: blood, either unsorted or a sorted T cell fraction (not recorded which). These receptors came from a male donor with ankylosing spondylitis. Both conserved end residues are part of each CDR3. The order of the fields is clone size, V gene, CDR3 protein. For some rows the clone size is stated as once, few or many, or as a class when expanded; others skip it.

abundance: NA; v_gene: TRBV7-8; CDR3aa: CASSPAGGDNQPQHF
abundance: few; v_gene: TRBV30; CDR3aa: CAWRYEAYGNTIYF
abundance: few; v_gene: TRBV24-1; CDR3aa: CATTPASGSIREQFF
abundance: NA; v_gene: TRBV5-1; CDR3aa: CASSLGHYNEQFF
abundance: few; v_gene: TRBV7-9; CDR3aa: CASSAGGSGNTIYF
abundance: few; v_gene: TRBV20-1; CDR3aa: CSARPGAGDNEKLFF
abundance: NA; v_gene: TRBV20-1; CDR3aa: CSANSRLAGIDTQYF
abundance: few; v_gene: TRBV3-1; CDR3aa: CASSQGQGAQLSEAFF
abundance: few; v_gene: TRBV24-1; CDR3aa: CATSEHKSNQPQHF
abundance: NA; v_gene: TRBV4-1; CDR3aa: CASSQVLAGELGETQYF
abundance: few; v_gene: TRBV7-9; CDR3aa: CASSPLTTALFEAFF
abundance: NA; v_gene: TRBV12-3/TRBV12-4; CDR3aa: CASSLRGNSPLHF
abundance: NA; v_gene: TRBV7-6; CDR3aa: CASSSKTSGYTDTQYF
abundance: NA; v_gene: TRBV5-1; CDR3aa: CASSLELSGGYTF
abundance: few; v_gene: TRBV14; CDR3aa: CASSQSQWSFAEQFF
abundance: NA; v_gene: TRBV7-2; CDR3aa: CASRPTGMGGYTF
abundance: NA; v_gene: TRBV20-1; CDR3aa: CSARRQPDEQFF
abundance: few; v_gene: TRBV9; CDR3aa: CASSPYGDTGELFF
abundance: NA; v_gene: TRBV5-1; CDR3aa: CASSLSGTSVPYEQYF
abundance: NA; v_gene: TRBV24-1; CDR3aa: CATSGGTGLSSRLSEQYF
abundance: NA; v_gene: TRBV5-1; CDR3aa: CASSRARQETQYF
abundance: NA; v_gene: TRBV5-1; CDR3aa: CASRGQLSSGANVLTF
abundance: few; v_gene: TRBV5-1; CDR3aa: CASSLPPGGYEQYF
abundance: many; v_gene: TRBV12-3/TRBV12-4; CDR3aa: CASSRAGTSGGGNEQFF
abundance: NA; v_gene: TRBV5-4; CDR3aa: CATKTSRYNEQFF
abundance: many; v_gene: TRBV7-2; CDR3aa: CASSLDGRGTDTQYF
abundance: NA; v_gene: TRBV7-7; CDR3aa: CASSFGQESSYEQYF
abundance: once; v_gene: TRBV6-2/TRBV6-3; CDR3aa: CASSYASGNTEAFF
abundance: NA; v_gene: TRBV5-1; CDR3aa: CASSLSGPAGDTQYF
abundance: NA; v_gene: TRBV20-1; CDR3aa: CSARTGTGAYEQYF
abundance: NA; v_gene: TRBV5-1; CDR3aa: CASSRGLAGVHEQFF
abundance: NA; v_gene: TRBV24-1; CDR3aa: CATSVIAGATDTQYF
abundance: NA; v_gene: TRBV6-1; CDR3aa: CASSVQGIETQYF
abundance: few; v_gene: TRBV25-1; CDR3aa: CASSESPTGETQYF
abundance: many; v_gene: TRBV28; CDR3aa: CASREVAGVYEQFF
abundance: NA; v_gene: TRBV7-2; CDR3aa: CASSLSGNFNYGYTF
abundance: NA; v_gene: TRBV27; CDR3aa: CASSRRDRATEAFF
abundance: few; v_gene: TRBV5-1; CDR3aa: CASSTRDRYQETQYF
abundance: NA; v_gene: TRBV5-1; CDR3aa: CASSLEVGRGNDNEQFF
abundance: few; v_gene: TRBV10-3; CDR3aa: CAISRAGSTDTQYF
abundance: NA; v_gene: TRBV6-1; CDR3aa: CASTPAGDYYGYTF
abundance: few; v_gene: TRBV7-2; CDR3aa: CASSTQTSEKETQYF
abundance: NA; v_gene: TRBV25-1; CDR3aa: CASSEYEGPETQYF
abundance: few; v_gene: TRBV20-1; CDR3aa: CSARDMTRGGYTF
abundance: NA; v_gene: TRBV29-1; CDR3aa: CSFTVGQGWIGEETQYF
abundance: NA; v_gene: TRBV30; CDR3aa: CAWAGGNEQFF
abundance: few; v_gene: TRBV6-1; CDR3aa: CASSEGVMAQLYQPQHF
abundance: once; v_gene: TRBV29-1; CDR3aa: CSVEIGGGTDTQYF